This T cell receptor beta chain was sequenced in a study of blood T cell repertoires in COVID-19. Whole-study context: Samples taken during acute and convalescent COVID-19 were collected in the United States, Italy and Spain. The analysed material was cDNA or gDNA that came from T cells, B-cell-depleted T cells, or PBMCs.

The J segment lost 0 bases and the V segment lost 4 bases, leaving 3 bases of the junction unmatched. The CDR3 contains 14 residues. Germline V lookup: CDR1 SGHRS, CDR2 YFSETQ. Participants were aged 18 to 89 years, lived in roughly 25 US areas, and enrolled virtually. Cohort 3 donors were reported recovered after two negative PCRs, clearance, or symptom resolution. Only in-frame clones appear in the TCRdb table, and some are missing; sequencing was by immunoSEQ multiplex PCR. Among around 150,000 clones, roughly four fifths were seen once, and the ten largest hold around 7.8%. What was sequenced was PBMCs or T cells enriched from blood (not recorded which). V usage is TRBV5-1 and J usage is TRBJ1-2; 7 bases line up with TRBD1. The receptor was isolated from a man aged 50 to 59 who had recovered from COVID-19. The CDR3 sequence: CASSPDRTNYGYTF. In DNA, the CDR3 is TGCGCCAGCAGCCCGGACAGGACTAACTATGGCTACACCTTC.